Listed below are T cell receptor beta chains from one sample, sequenced in a study of blood T cells in healthy people across ages. One entry per CDR3 protein, called by TCRdb with MiXCR from the 5' RACE reads. The data hold some 800,000 distinct CDR3 sequences, with around 43% observed a single time. The sample taken for sequencing was blood. The origin of the receptors is a man in his fifties or sixties in good health. The CDR3 runs from the conserved cysteine through the conserved F or W. Each record gives: V gene, clone size, J gene, D gene, CDR3 protein, CDR3 DNA. D genes are given only for firm matches. Rows give clone size only sometimes, using once, few, many, or a class for an expanded clone.

>TRBV20-1|-|TRBJ2-5|-
CSASEGVRETQYF
TGCAGTGCTAGTGAGGGGGTCAGGGAGACCCAGTACTTC
>TRBV5-6|few|TRBJ2-1|TRBD1
CASSVGQGQFF
TGTGCCAGCAGCGTAGGACAGGGTCAGTTCTTC
>TRBV5-1|-|TRBJ2-3|TRBD2
CASSLTGGPKDSQYF
TGCGCCAGCAGCCTGACGGGGGGGCCTAAAGATTCGCAGTATTTT
>TRBV4-1|-|TRBJ2-3|TRBD1
CASSLGTGVGADTQYF
TGCGCCAGCAGCCTGGGGACAGGGGTTGGTGCAGATACGCAGTATTTT
>TRBV15|many|TRBJ2-5|TRBD2
CATSREWTSGVGETQYF
TGTGCCACCAGCAGAGAATGGACTAGCGGGGTCGGGGAGACCCAGTACTTC
>TRBV7-2|-|TRBJ2-1|TRBD2
CASSSGGVAGGEQFF
TGTGCCAGCAGCTCGGGGGGGGTAGCGGGCGGCGAGCAGTTCTTC
>TRBV7-8|-|TRBJ1-4|-
CASSPTGSHNEKLFF
TGTGCCAGCAGCCCAACGGGCAGCCATAATGAAAAACTGTTTTTT
>TRBV3-1|few|TRBJ1-2|TRBD1
CASSQGTGESGYTF
TGTGCCAGCAGCCAAGGGACAGGGGAGAGTGGCTACACCTTC
>TRBV20-1|-|TRBJ1-2|TRBD1
CSAGTGINYGYTF
TGCAGTGCTGGGACAGGGATTAACTATGGCTACACCTTC
>TRBV4-1|-|TRBJ2-7|-
CASSQDSPARAGEQYF
TGCGCCAGCAGCCAAGATTCTCCGGCCAGGGCCGGCGAGCAGTACTTC
>TRBV7-3|once|TRBJ1-2|-
CASSFGPASDGYTF
TGTGCCAGCAGCTTCGGTCCCGCATCGGATGGCTACACCTTC
>TRBV12-3/TRBV12-4|-|TRBJ2-2|TRBD2
CASKTSGRTPGTGELFF
TGTGCCAGCAAGACTAGCGGTCGAACCCCGGGCACCGGGGAGCTGTTTTTT
>TRBV27|many|TRBJ2-7|-
CASSPGTGNYEQYF
TGTGCCAGCAGCCCAGGGACGGGGAACTACGAGCAGTACTTC
>TRBV25-1|-|TRBJ2-3|-
CASSESRGPESTDTQYF
TGTGCCAGCAGTGAATCTCGGGGGCCCGAATCCACAGATACGCAGTATTTT
>TRBV7-9|few|TRBJ1-2|TRBD1
CASRGSGQVYGYTF
TGTGCCAGCCGTGGATCGGGACAGGTTTATGGCTACACCTTC
>TRBV30|few|TRBJ1-6|-
CAWSPGTVNSPLHF
TGTGCCTGGAGTCCAGGGACCGTGAATTCACCCCTCCACTTT
>TRBV12-3/TRBV12-4|many|TRBJ1-2|-
CASSFGDTYYGYTF
TGTGCCAGCAGTTTCGGAGACACCTATTATGGCTACACCTTC
>TRBV6-5|-|TRBJ2-3|TRBD1
CASRQHQGAYDTQYF
TGTGCCAGCAGACAACACCAGGGGGCCTACGATACGCAGTATTTT
>TRBV20-1|-|TRBJ2-5|TRBD2
CSAGSGGQQETQYF
TGCAGTGCAGGGAGCGGGGGGCAGCAGGAGACCCAGTACTTC
>TRBV29-1|-|TRBJ2-7|-
CSVEVRSRGRYEQYF
TGCAGCGTTGAAGTTCGGAGCCGGGGGCGTTACGAGCAGTACTTC
>TRBV9|few|TRBJ1-2|-
CASSGKDYGYTF
TGTGCCAGCAGCGGCAAGGACTATGGCTACACCTTC
>TRBV11-1|-|TRBJ2-7|-
CASSPGQFLSYEQYF
TGTGCCAGCAGCCCCGGACAGTTTCTCTCCTACGAGCAGTACTTC
>TRBV28|-|TRBJ2-1|TRBD2
CASSPGGGGRNEQFF
TGTGCCAGCAGCCCCGGGGGGGGCGGGAGGAATGAGCAGTTCTTC
>TRBV2|-|TRBJ2-1|-
CASSLTSRVSYNEQFF
TGTGCCAGCAGTCTGACTAGTAGAGTTTCCTACAATGAGCAGTTCTTC
>TRBV7-9|-|TRBJ1-1|-
CASSLPQYRVDAPEAFF
TGTGCCAGCAGCTTACCCCAATACAGGGTTGATGCTCCTGAAGCTTTCTTT
>TRBV11-2|few|TRBJ1-2|TRBD1
CASSLVGTGDDGYTF
TGTGCCAGCAGCTTAGTTGGGACAGGGGATGATGGCTACACCTTC
>TRBV9|-|TRBJ1-1|TRBD1
CASSVVGQGITPAFF
TGTGCCAGCAGCGTAGTCGGACAGGGTATAACCCCAGCTTTCTTT
>TRBV9|-|TRBJ2-7|-
CASSPALDSYEQYF
TGTGCCAGCAGCCCGGCACTGGATTCCTACGAGCAGTACTTC
>TRBV3-1|-|TRBJ1-6|-
CASSRLEDSPLHF
TGTGCCAGCAGCAGACTAGAGGATTCACCCCTCCACTTT